This T cell receptor beta chain was sequenced for a study of OX40 agonist ivuxolimab in advanced cancers. As for the study in general: As their treatment, patients were administered ivuxolimab, an agonistic anti-OX40 (CD134) antibody.

The length of the CDR3 is 14 residues. Whole-study findings and limits: In the 0.1-3.0 mg/kg groups, partial responders showed among the lowest expansion. Not determined was the antigen specificity of the expanded peripheral T cells.

This clone was counted between two and nine times. The antigen remains undetermined. Profiled with immunoSEQ multiplex PCR; TCRdb holds only in-frame clones, not every one. This table has some 60,000 clones, under 90% appearing once. The sequence derives from an adult with an advanced solid tumor such as melanoma, head and neck, liver or kidney cancer. Sequencing used CD4+ or CD8+ T cells sorted from blood, obtained in a trial of the OX40 agonist ivuxolimab. The rearrangement links TRBV21-1 to TRBJ1-1; the DNA was not used to check the table's D call, TRBD1. TRBV21-1 is designated a pseudogene. The CDR3 sequence: CASSTDRSPTEAFF. In DNA form, the CDR3 reads TGTGCCAGCAGCACCGACAGGTCTCCCACTGAAGCTTTCTTT.